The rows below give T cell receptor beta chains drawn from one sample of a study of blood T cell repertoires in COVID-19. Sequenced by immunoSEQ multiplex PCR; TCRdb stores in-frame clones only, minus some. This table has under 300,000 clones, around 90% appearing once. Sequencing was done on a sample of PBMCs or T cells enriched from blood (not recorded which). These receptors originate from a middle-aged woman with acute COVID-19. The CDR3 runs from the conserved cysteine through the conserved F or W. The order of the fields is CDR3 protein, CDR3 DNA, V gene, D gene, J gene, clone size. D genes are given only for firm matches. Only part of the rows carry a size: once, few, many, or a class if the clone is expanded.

CDR3: CASSLAGGTNTGELFF
DNA: TGTGCCAGCAGTCTAGCGGGAGGCACGAACACCGGGGAGCTGTTTTTT
V: TRBV14
D: TRBD2
J: TRBJ2-2
size: NA

CDR3: CASYRANYEQYF
DNA: TGTGCCAGCTACAGGGCCAACTACGAGCAGTACTTC
V: TRBV12-3/TRBV12-4
D: NA
J: TRBJ2-7
size: NA

CDR3: CASSQYPVNTEAFF
DNA: TGCGCCAGCAGTCAATACCCGGTGAACACTGAAGCTTTCTTT
V: TRBV23-1
D: NA
J: TRBJ1-1
size: NA

CDR3: CASSLQAGGTYEQYF
DNA: TGTGCCAGCAGCCTTCAAGCGGGGGGAACCTACGAGCAGTACTTC
V: TRBV7-9
D: TRBD2
J: TRBJ2-7
size: few

CDR3: CASSIGGVSGNTIYF
DNA: TGTGCCAGTAGTATTGGGGGGGTCTCTGGAAACACCATATATTTT
V: TRBV19
D: NA
J: TRBJ1-3
size: NA

CDR3: CASSLWTGVNPLHF
DNA: TGTGCCAGCAGTCTTTGGACCGGGGTAAATCCCCTCCACTTT
V: TRBV27
D: NA
J: TRBJ1-6
size: NA

CDR3: CASSLASGGAVDTQYF
DNA: TGTGCCAGCAGCTTGGCGAGCGGGGGGGCCGTCGATACGCAGTATTTT
V: TRBV7-2
D: TRBD2
J: TRBJ2-3
size: NA

CDR3: CASSLRTGQTEAFF
DNA: TGTGCCAGCAGCCTGAGGACAGGGCAAACTGAAGCTTTCTTT
V: TRBV5-4
D: TRBD1
J: TRBJ1-1
size: NA

CDR3: CATSRDGRPEGYTF
DNA: TGTGCCACCAGCAGAGATGGGAGACCGGAGGGCTACACCTTC
V: TRBV15
D: NA
J: TRBJ1-2
size: NA

CDR3: CASSRNRGDYNSPLHF
DNA: TGTGCCAGCAGCCGAAACAGGGGAGACTATAATTCACCCCTCCACTTT
V: TRBV7-8
D: TRBD1
J: TRBJ1-6
size: NA

CDR3: CASRGPTSGRGYNEQFF
DNA: TGTGCCAGCAGGGGCCCTACTAGCGGGAGAGGGTACAATGAGCAGTTCTTC
V: TRBV11-3
D: TRBD2
J: TRBJ2-1
size: NA

CDR3: CASSISGGGGQETQYF
DNA: TGTGCCAGTAGTATTTCAGGAGGGGGGGGACAAGAGACCCAGTACTTC
V: TRBV19
D: NA
J: TRBJ2-5
size: NA

CDR3: CAWSGRPPGSPLHF
DNA: TGTGCCTGGAGTGGACGCCCCCCGGGATCACCCCTCCACTTT
V: TRBV30
D: NA
J: TRBJ1-6
size: NA

CDR3: CASSWAGDEKLFF
DNA: TGTGCCAGCAGTTGGGCAGGGGATGAAAAACTGTTTTTT
V: TRBV28
D: NA
J: TRBJ1-4
size: once

CDR3: CASSSPLGQNYNEQFF
DNA: TGTGCCAGCAGCTCACCTCTCGGACAGAACTACAATGAGCAGTTCTTC
V: TRBV11-2
D: NA
J: TRBJ2-1
size: NA

CDR3: CTSSQEAGSTDTQYF
DNA: TGCACCAGCAGCCAAGAAGCGGGGAGCACAGATACGCAGTATTTT
V: TRBV1
D: NA
J: TRBJ2-3
size: NA

CDR3: CSVRDGSNQPQHF
DNA: TGCAGCGTTAGAGATGGTAGCAATCAGCCCCAGCATTTT
V: TRBV29-1
D: NA
J: TRBJ1-5
size: NA

CDR3: CASSLGSGRASYNEQFF
DNA: TGTGCCAGCAGCTTGGGAAGCGGGAGGGCCTCCTACAATGAGCAGTTCTTC
V: TRBV5-4
D: TRBD2
J: TRBJ2-1
size: NA

CDR3: CASSSTLGQGPLSFGEQFF
DNA: TGTGCCAGCAGCTCTACATTGGGACAGGGGCCCCTATCCTTCGGTGAGCAGTTCTTC
V: TRBV7-3
D: TRBD1
J: TRBJ2-1
size: NA

CDR3: CASSLQFGGTDTQYF
DNA: TGTGCCAGCAGCTTACAATTCGGGGGCACAGATACGCAGTATTTT
V: TRBV7-2
D: NA
J: TRBJ2-3
size: NA

CDR3: CACGRTSTDTQYF
DNA: TGTGCCTGCGGGAGGACCAGCACAGATACGCAGTATTTT
V: TRBV6-6
D: TRBD2
J: TRBJ2-3
size: few

CDR3: CASRQGSSNQPQHF
DNA: TGTGCCAGCAGACAGGGGTCGAGCAATCAGCCCCAGCATTTT
V: TRBV6-5
D: TRBD1
J: TRBJ1-5
size: NA

CDR3: CASSLGGTANTEAFF
DNA: TGCGCCAGCAGCTTGGGGGGGACAGCCAACACTGAAGCTTTCTTT
V: TRBV5-1
D: TRBD1
J: TRBJ1-1
size: once

CDR3: CASSERGQLNQPQHF
DNA: TGTGCCAGCAGTGAACGGGGACAGCTCAATCAGCCCCAGCATTTT
V: TRBV6-1
D: TRBD1
J: TRBJ1-5
size: NA

CDR3: CASSPLRDRNIQYF
DNA: TGTGCCAGCTCACCGCTCCGGGACAGAAACATTCAGTACTTC
V: TRBV18
D: TRBD1
J: TRBJ2-4
size: NA

CDR3: CASVTAKRPSNQPQHF
DNA: TGTGCCAGCGTGACAGCGAAAAGACCTAGCAATCAGCCCCAGCATTTT
V: TRBV28
D: NA
J: TRBJ1-5
size: NA

CDR3: CASSYGGSGYNEQFF
DNA: TGTGCCAGCAGTTACGGAGGGAGCGGGTACAATGAGCAGTTCTTC
V: TRBV6-2/TRBV6-3
D: NA
J: TRBJ2-1
size: once

CDR3: CASSSGTAFGTIYF
DNA: TGTGCCAGCAGTTCTGGGACAGCCTTTGGGACCATATATTTT
V: TRBV6-5
D: TRBD1
J: TRBJ1-3
size: once

CDR3: CASSFGRQGSGEQYF
DNA: TGTGCCAGCAGTTTCGGTCGACAGGGGTCTGGCGAGCAGTACTTC
V: TRBV28
D: TRBD1
J: TRBJ2-7
size: NA

CDR3: CASSYGPVNQPQHF
DNA: TGTGCCAGTAGTTATGGCCCAGTCAATCAGCCCCAGCATTTT
V: TRBV19
D: NA
J: TRBJ1-5
size: NA

CDR3: CASGSGVPGMNEQFF
DNA: TGTGCCAGTGGGTCTGGGGTACCGGGGATGAATGAGCAGTTCTTC
V: TRBV19
D: NA
J: TRBJ2-1
size: NA

CDR3: CSVSRGSNQPQHF
DNA: TGCAGCGTGTCTCGGGGGAGCAATCAGCCCCAGCATTTT
V: TRBV29-1
D: NA
J: TRBJ1-5
size: NA

CDR3: CASRHYRGLGSPLHF
DNA: TGTGCCAGCAGACATTACAGGGGGTTAGGTTCACCCCTCCACTTT
V: TRBV28
D: TRBD1
J: TRBJ1-6
size: NA

CDR3: CASFTGTYDLNQPQHF
DNA: TGTGCCAGTTTTACCGGGACATACGATCTTAATCAGCCCCAGCATTTT
V: TRBV19
D: NA
J: TRBJ1-5
size: NA

CDR3: CASSQTEYYGYTF
DNA: TGTGCCAGCAGCCAGACAGAATACTATGGCTACACCTTC
V: TRBV3-1/TRBV3-2
D: NA
J: TRBJ1-2
size: once

CDR3: CAMSGSGNEQFF
DNA: TGTGCCATGAGCGGGAGCGGCAATGAGCAGTTCTTC
V: TRBV10-3
D: TRBD2
J: TRBJ2-1
size: NA

CDR3: CASSLGQGSQPQHF
DNA: TGTGCCAGCAGCTTGGGGCAGGGGAGTCAGCCCCAGCATTTT
V: TRBV5-5
D: NA
J: TRBJ1-5
size: NA

CDR3: CASSLGRGYGTDTQYF
DNA: TGCGCCAGCAGCTTGGGCCGGGGATATGGCACAGATACGCAGTATTTT
V: TRBV5-1
D: NA
J: TRBJ2-3
size: few

CDR3: CASSLRDRGQLWGYTF
DNA: TGTGCCAGCAGCTTACGGGACAGGGGGCAGTTGTGGGGCTACACCTTC
V: TRBV7-8
D: TRBD1
J: TRBJ1-2
size: NA

CDR3: CASSGQGMNQPQHF
DNA: TGTGCCAGCAGCGGACAGGGAATGAATCAGCCCCAGCATTTT
V: TRBV2
D: TRBD1
J: TRBJ1-5
size: NA

CDR3: CASSELGLARYEQFF
DNA: TGTGCCAGCAGTGAGTTGGGACTAGCGCGCTATGAGCAGTTCTTC
V: TRBV2
D: TRBD2
J: TRBJ2-1
size: NA

CDR3: CASSLSGTGAYNEQFF
DNA: TGTGCCAGCAGCTTATCCGGGACAGGGGCCTACAATGAGCAGTTCTTC
V: TRBV9
D: TRBD1
J: TRBJ2-1
size: NA

CDR3: CASSAAGGTTEAFF
DNA: TGTGCCAGCAGCGCAGCGGGGGGAACCACTGAAGCTTTCTTT
V: TRBV9
D: NA
J: TRBJ1-1
size: NA

CDR3: CASSLSGQGGSPLHF
DNA: TGTGCCAGCAGCTTATCTGGACAGGGGGGCTCACCCCTCCACTTT
V: TRBV7-6
D: TRBD1
J: TRBJ1-6
size: NA

CDR3: CASSLPNRGGTEAFF
DNA: TGCGCCAGCAGCTTGCCCAACAGGGGTGGTACTGAAGCTTTCTTT
V: TRBV5-1
D: TRBD1
J: TRBJ1-1
size: NA

CDR3: CASSLRPSGLQDIQYF
DNA: TGTGCCAGCAGCCTCAGGCCCTCGGGACTCCAAGACATTCAGTACTTC
V: TRBV3-1/TRBV3-2
D: NA
J: TRBJ2-4
size: once

CDR3: CASSIDTSTDTQYF
DNA: TGTGCCAGTAGTATAGACACTAGCACAGATACGCAGTATTTT
V: TRBV19
D: NA
J: TRBJ2-3
size: NA

CDR3: CASSFKGLAGSEQYF
DNA: TGTGCCAGCAGCTTTAAAGGACTAGCGGGATCCGAGCAGTACTTC
V: TRBV11-1
D: TRBD2
J: TRBJ2-7
size: few

CDR3: CASSNYGVEGAEAFF
DNA: TGTGCCAGCAGCAACTATGGGGTCGAGGGTGCTGAAGCTTTCTTT
V: TRBV7-9
D: NA
J: TRBJ1-1
size: NA

CDR3: CASSEGQGGYTF
DNA: TGTGCCAGCAGTGAAGGACAGGGTGGCTACACCTTC
V: TRBV6-1
D: TRBD1
J: TRBJ1-2
size: NA